This T cell receptor beta chain was captured in a study of PD-L1 blockade in urothelial cancer. Study-level information: Median T cell yield per blood sample was more than 120,000 cells. Overall study findings and caveats: More expansion of tumor-associated blood clones, seen at 3 weeks, marked durable-benefit patients.

This CDR3 is built from 15 residues. CDR1 and CDR2 (germline): SGHAT, FQNNGV. The ends were cut back, 4 bases at V and 0 bases at J, with 12 bases in the middle. Specified time point: peripheral blood 6 weeks after treatment start. The patients had locally advanced or metastatic urothelial carcinoma. Details on this clone: Its specificity is not known.

Clones were read by immunoSEQ multiplex PCR, and TCRdb kept only the in-frame ones, dropping some. The sample has under 150,000 clones, more than 85% seen once. This TCR derives from a man in his sixties with urothelial cancer. The sequenced sample was PBMCs, obtained around atezolizumab (anti-PD-L1) treatment. V gene TRBV11-2 combines with J gene TRBJ1-1; D unclear. CDR3: CASSSGINLNTEAFF. In nucleotides, the CDR3 is TGTGCCAGCAGCTCGGGGATCAACCTGAACACTGAAGCTTTCTTT.